A selection of T cell receptor beta chains follows, all from one sample in a study of beta chain features in type 1 diabetes. Assay: immunoSEQ multiplex PCR; the TCRdb copy retains only in-frame clones and omits some. The sample carries some 410,000 clones, roughly 13% recorded once. The sequencing sample was made of naive CD4+ T cells from blood. All receptors come from a man younger than 40 in good health. CDR3s include the opening cysteine and the closing phenylalanine or tryptophan. Each record gives: CDR3 DNA, CDR3 protein, clone size, D gene, V gene, J gene. D genes are given only for firm matches. Rows give clone size only sometimes, using once, few, many, or a class for an expanded clone.

DNA: TGTGCCACCAGCAGAGGAACGACAGGGGCACAAGAGACCCAGTACTTC
CDR3: CATSRGTTGAQETQYF
size: few
D: TRBD1
V: TRBV15
J: TRBJ2-5

DNA: TGTGCCTGGAGCCTTTTAAACGGGGCGGGGTCGCAGTATTTT
CDR3: CAWSLLNGAGSQYF
size: NA
D: NA
V: TRBV30
J: TRBJ2-3

DNA: TGTGCCAGCAGCAAGACAGGGGTAAACTATGGCTACACCTTC
CDR3: CASSKTGVNYGYTF
size: few
D: TRBD1
V: TRBV7-9
J: TRBJ1-2

DNA: TGTGCCAGCAGCTTAGGGGCGGGGGTAATTGCGGATACGCAGTATTTT
CDR3: CASSLGAGVIADTQYF
size: NA
D: TRBD2
V: TRBV7-2
J: TRBJ2-3

DNA: TGCGCCAGCAGCCCATCTAGGACAGGGGCCCCTAATGAGCAGTTCTTC
CDR3: CASSPSRTGAPNEQFF
size: NA
D: TRBD1
V: TRBV5-1
J: TRBJ2-1

DNA: TGCGCCAGCAGCCAAGATCGAGCGGTCAAAAACATTCAGTACTTC
CDR3: CASSQDRAVKNIQYF
size: few
D: NA
V: TRBV4-3
J: TRBJ2-4

DNA: TGTGCCAGCAGTCCAGAGCGGGGGGGCCTCAGGACCCAGTACTTC
CDR3: CASSPERGGLRTQYF
size: few
D: TRBD2
V: TRBV7-9
J: TRBJ2-5

DNA: TGTGCCACCGGGCCAGGGTTTAATTCACCCCTCCACTTT
CDR3: CATGPGFNSPLHF
size: NA
D: NA
V: TRBV15
J: TRBJ1-6

DNA: TGTGCCAGCAGTTCGACAGGGAGGCACGAGCAGTACTTC
CDR3: CASSSTGRHEQYF
size: NA
D: NA
V: TRBV27
J: TRBJ2-7

DNA: TGCGCCAGCAGCCAACCATCTGGGGGGCGAGAGACCCAGTACTTC
CDR3: CASSQPSGGRETQYF
size: NA
D: NA
V: TRBV4-1
J: TRBJ2-5

DNA: TGCAGCATCCCCGTGGGGTTGGGGGCTTTCTTT
CDR3: CSIPVGLGAFF
size: NA
D: NA
V: TRBV29-1
J: TRBJ1-1

DNA: TGTGCCAGCAGCTTGGATATCGGCGGCCGGGATAATTCACCCCTCCACTTT
CDR3: CASSLDIGGRDNSPLHF
size: NA
D: NA
V: TRBV5-6
J: TRBJ1-6

DNA: TGTGCCAGCAGCTTAGCAGGGGAGGGTGGCTACACCTTC
CDR3: CASSLAGEGGYTF
size: few
D: NA
V: TRBV7-9
J: TRBJ1-2

DNA: TGTGCCAGCAGCCCGGACAGGGTGGGCACAGATACGCAGTATTTT
CDR3: CASSPDRVGTDTQYF
size: few
D: TRBD1
V: TRBV14
J: TRBJ2-3

DNA: TGTGCCAGCAGCTTATCCCCTCGCGGGCGAATCACCGGGGAGCTGTTTTTT
CDR3: CASSLSPRGRITGELFF
size: NA
D: NA
V: TRBV7-8
J: TRBJ2-2

DNA: TGTGCCAGTACCTCGGGAGGGCCTAGCACAGATACGCAGTATTTT
CDR3: CASTSGGPSTDTQYF
size: NA
D: TRBD2
V: TRBV19
J: TRBJ2-3

DNA: TGTGCCAGCGGGAGGGTGGATTCACCCCTCCACTTT
CDR3: CASGRVDSPLHF
size: few
D: NA
V: TRBV7-9
J: TRBJ1-6

DNA: TGTGCCACCAGCATTAACAGGCACATGAACACTGAAGCTTTCTTT
CDR3: CATSINRHMNTEAFF
size: NA
D: NA
V: TRBV15
J: TRBJ1-1

DNA: TGTGCCAGCAGTTTACTAGCGGGAGCGGGGACCCAGTACTTC
CDR3: CASSLLAGAGTQYF
size: NA
D: TRBD2
V: TRBV27
J: TRBJ2-5

DNA: TGCGCCAGCCAAAACGAACCTCAGGGCTTAGGGTACAATGAGCAGTTCTTC
CDR3: CASQNEPQGLGYNEQFF
size: NA
D: NA
V: TRBV4-1
J: TRBJ2-1

DNA: TGTGCCAGCAGCTTCGACAGGGCAGGAAAGACCCAGTACTTC
CDR3: CASSFDRAGKTQYF
size: NA
D: TRBD1
V: TRBV7-2
J: TRBJ2-5

DNA: TGCGCCAGCAGCTTGAGACAGACAAACTATGGCTACACCTTC
CDR3: CASSLRQTNYGYTF
size: NA
D: NA
V: TRBV5-1
J: TRBJ1-2

DNA: TGCAGCGTCGGGCTCCAGCTCACAGATACGCAGTATTTT
CDR3: CSVGLQLTDTQYF
size: NA
D: NA
V: TRBV29-1
J: TRBJ2-3

DNA: TGTGCCAGCAGACCACAGGGGGTCAACTATGGCTACACCTTC
CDR3: CASRPQGVNYGYTF
size: few
D: TRBD1
V: TRBV6-6
J: TRBJ1-2

DNA: TGTGCCAGCAGATACGGGACAGCCGGCTACACCTTC
CDR3: CASRYGTAGYTF
size: NA
D: TRBD1
V: TRBV6-5
J: TRBJ1-2

DNA: TGTGCCAGTAGTCTTACTAGCGCTCCTTCTGATACGCAGTATTTT
CDR3: CASSLTSAPSDTQYF
size: few
D: TRBD2
V: TRBV19
J: TRBJ2-3

DNA: TGTGCCACCAGCCCGCGCCCCACAGTTAATGAAAAACTGTTTTTT
CDR3: CATSPRPTVNEKLFF
size: NA
D: NA
V: TRBV15
J: TRBJ1-4

DNA: TGTGCCAGCAGCTTATTTCAGCAAGAGACCCAGTACTTC
CDR3: CASSLFQQETQYF
size: NA
D: NA
V: TRBV7-9
J: TRBJ2-5

DNA: TGTGCCAGCAGTGAATCCCCGAAGGGGGTCTCCTATAATTCACCCCTCCACTTT
CDR3: CASSESPKGVSYNSPLHF
size: few
D: NA
V: TRBV25-1
J: TRBJ1-6

DNA: TGTGCCAGCAGCGTTGCTGCAACTAATGAAAAACTGTTTTTT
CDR3: CASSVAATNEKLFF
size: NA
D: NA
V: TRBV9
J: TRBJ1-4